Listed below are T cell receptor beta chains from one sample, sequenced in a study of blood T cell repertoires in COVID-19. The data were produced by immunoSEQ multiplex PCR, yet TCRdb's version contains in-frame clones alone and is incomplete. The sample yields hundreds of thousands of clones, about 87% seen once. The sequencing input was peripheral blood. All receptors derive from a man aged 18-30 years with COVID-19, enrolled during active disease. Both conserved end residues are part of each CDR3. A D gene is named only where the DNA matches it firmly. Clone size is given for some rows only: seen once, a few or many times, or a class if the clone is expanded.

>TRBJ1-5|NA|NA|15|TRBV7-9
TGTGCCAGCAGCTTAGACAGGTTTGGCAATCAGCCCCAGCATTTT
CASSLDRFGNQPQHF
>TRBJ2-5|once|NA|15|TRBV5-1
TGCGCCAGCAGCTCCGGACTCGCCAGGCAAGAGACCCAGTACTTC
CASSSGLARQETQYF
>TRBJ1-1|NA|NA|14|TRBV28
TGTGCCAGCAGTTTCGGGATCGCGGACACTGAAGCTTTCTTT
CASSFGIADTEAFF
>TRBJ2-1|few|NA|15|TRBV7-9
TGTGCCAGCAGCCCCCCCGTGGAGGGATACAATGAGCAGTTCTTC
CASSPPVEGYNEQFF
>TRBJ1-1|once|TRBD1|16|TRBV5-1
TGCGCCAGCAGCTTGGTTACAGGGGCTAAAAACACTGAAGCTTTCTTT
CASSLVTGAKNTEAFF
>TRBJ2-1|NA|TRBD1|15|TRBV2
TGTGCCAGCACCCAACAGGGGGCTATGAGGAATGAGCAGTTCTTC
CASTQQGAMRNEQFF
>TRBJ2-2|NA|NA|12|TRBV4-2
TGTGCCAGCAGCCTCTCCTCCGGGGAGCTGTTTTTT
CASSLSSGELFF
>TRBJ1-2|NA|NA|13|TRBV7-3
TGTGCCAGCAGTTCAGAGACAGGAGCCGGCTACACCTTC
CASSSETGAGYTF
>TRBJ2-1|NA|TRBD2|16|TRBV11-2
TGTGCCAGCAGCTTAGATAGGCTAGCGGGGGCTGTTGAGCAGTTCTTC
CASSLDRLAGAVEQFF
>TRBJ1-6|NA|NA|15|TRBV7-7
TGTGCCAGCAGCCCTAGTTCGACAGGTTTTTCACCCCTCCACTTT
CASSPSSTGFSPLHF
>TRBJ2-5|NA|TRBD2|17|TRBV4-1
TGCGCCAGCAGCCAAGATCGGCTAGCGGGGGACCAAGAGACCCAGTACTTC
CASSQDRLAGDQETQYF
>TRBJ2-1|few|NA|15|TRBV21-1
TGTGCCAGCAGCACCAAGGACAGGTCCTACAATGAGCAGTTCTTC
CASSTKDRSYNEQFF
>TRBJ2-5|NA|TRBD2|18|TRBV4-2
TGTGCCAGCAGCCAAGATCAGGGACTAGCGGGGGGGCCGGAGACCCAGTACTTC
CASSQDQGLAGGPETQYF
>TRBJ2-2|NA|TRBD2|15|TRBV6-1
TGTGCCAGCAGTGAAGCTAGCGGGAGCACCGGGGAGCTGTTTTTT
CASSEASGSTGELFF
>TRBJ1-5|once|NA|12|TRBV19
TGTGCCAGTACTCCCCCCGCGGGAGCCCAGCATTTT
CASTPPAGAQHF
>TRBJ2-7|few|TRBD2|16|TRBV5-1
TGCGCCAGCAGCTCATATAGCGGGAGGAGTCCCTACGAGCAGTACTTC
CASSSYSGRSPYEQYF
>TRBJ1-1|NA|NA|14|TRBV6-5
TGTGCCAGCAGTTGGCAGGGGCGTCGGACTGAAGCTTTCTTT
CASSWQGRRTEAFF
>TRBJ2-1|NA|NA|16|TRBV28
TGTGCCAGCAGTAGAAGGACTGGGGTTCTCTACAATGAGCAGTTCTTC
CASSRRTGVLYNEQFF
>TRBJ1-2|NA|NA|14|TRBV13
TGTGCCAGCAGCCGTGGGACAACTAACTATGGCTACACCTTC
CASSRGTTNYGYTF
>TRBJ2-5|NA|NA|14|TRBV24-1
TGTGCCACCAGTCCTGCACAGGGACAAGAGACCCAGTACTTC
CATSPAQGQETQYF
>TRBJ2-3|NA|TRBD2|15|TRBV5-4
TGTGCCTTTCAGGGGGCTAGCGGGGGTTCCACTACGCAGTATTTT
CAFQGASGGSTTQYF
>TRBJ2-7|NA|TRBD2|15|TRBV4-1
TGCGCCAGCAGCCAAGTCGGGGCTAGCGGGAGGGCCCCGTACTTC
CASSQVGASGRAPYF
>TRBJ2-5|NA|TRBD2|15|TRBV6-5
TGTGCCAGCAGTTACCAGGCGGGAGTAGGCGAGACCCAGTACTTC
CASSYQAGVGETQYF
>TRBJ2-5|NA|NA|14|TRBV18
TGTGCAAGCTCGGAGGGGATCAAGAGAGAGACCCAGTACTTC
CASSEGIKRETQYF
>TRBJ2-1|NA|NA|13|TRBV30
TGTGCCCGACGTACGGGTTCCTACAATGAGCAGTTCTTC
CARRTGSYNEQFF
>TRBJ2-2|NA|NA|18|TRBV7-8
TGTGCCAGCAGCTCCCGACCAATGACAGGACCGAACACCGGGGAGCTGTTTTTT
CASSSRPMTGPNTGELFF
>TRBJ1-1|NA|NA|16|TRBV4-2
TGTGCCAGCAGCCAAAGTGGGGTAGGGGGAAACACTGAAGCTTTCTTT
CASSQSGVGGNTEAFF
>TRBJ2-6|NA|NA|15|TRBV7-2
TGTGCCAGCAGCTTAGACTCCTCTGGGGCCAACGTCCTGACTTTC
CASSLDSSGANVLTF
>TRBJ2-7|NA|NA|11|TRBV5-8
TGTGCCAGCAGCTTGGTAAACGAGCAGTACTTC
CASSLVNEQYF
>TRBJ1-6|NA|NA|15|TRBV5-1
TGCGCCAGCAGCTTCGATGCTAGGCGCGATTCACCCCTCCACTTT
CASSFDARRDSPLHF
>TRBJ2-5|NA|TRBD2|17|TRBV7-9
TGTGCCAGCAGCGCCAGACTAGCGGGGGGCCCCCAAGAGACCCAGTACTTC
CASSARLAGGPQETQYF
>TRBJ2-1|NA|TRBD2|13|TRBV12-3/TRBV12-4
TGTGCCAGCAGTTCGGGCGGGAGGGATGAGCAGTTCTTC
CASSSGGRDEQFF
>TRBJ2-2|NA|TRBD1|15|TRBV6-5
TGTGCCAGCAGTTCACAGGGGGCGGCAACCGGGGAGCTGTTTTTT
CASSSQGAATGELFF
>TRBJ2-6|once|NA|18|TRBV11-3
TGTGCCAGCAGCTTAGAAGGCTCCCGGGGTACTGGGGCCAACGTCCTGACTTTC
CASSLEGSRGTGANVLTF
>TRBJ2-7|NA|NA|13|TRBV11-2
TGTGCCAGCAGCTTAGTGGCAACCTACGAGCAGTACTTC
CASSLVATYEQYF